This TCR beta chain stems from a study of blood T cell repertoires in COVID-19. This clone was found a few times. Sequencing was performed with immunoSEQ multiplex PCR; in TCRdb, only in-frame clones are kept and a portion is missing. The data hold hundreds of thousands of clones, with about 90% observed a single time. The sequence came from a man in his late teens or twenties with COVID-19, enrolled during active disease. The sequencing input was peripheral blood.

Here the CDR3 DNA reads TGTGCCAGCAGCCCTACAGGGGCCGCCTATGGCTACACCTTC. Amino acids: CASSPTGAAYGYTF. The chain combines TRBV7-9 with TRBJ1-2; 7 positions match TRBD1. The V gene end was trimmed by 5 bases and the J gene end by 4 bases; junction bases not matched to a gene: 7. The CDR3 loop spans 14 amino acids. Germline V gives CDR1 SEHNR, CDR2 FQNEAQ (reference sequence). Drawing the rest from reference TRBV7-9 and TRBJ1-2, the complete variable domain is DTGVSQNPRHKITKRGQNVTFRCDPISEHNRLYWYRQTLGQGPEFLTYFQNEAQLEKSRLLSDRFSAERPKGSFSTLEIQRTEQGDSAMYLCASSPTGAAYGYTFGSGTRLTVV.